This is a list of T cell receptor beta chains from one sample in a study of human T cells and chemical hapten exposure. TCRdb itself ran the RACE reads through MiXCR, one entry per CDR3 protein. Counted here are under 400,000 distinct CDR3 sequences, approximately 5% occurring once; the ten biggest clones make up 2.5% to 3%. Sequencing used whole blood, obtained in connection with sensitization to the hapten diphenylcyclopropenone (DPC). The receptors originated from a woman in her fifties or sixties with alopecia areata. Some clones in this sample may be carry-over from other donors' samples. Both conserved end residues are part of each CDR3. Each record gives: D gene, V gene, J gene, clone size, CDR3 DNA, CDR3 protein. D genes are given only for firm matches. Clone size is shown for a subset of rows, as once, few, many or a class of expanded clone.

.	TRBV6-6	TRBJ2-7	few	TGTGCCAGCAGTTATGGACAGAAGATGAGTGAGCAGTACTTC	CASSYGQKMSEQYF
.	TRBV7-6	TRBJ1-6	.	TGTGCCAGCAGCAGAGCGGCTCACTATAATTCACCCCTCCACTTT	CASSRAAHYNSPLHF
.	TRBV7-9	TRBJ2-1	many	TGTGCCAGCAGCCCGACACTGGTCAAAGAGCAGTTCTTC	CASSPTLVKEQFF
.	TRBV27	TRBJ1-1	many	TGTGCCAGCAAACGCACGGGGAACACTGAAGCTTTCTTT	CASKRTGNTEAFF
TRBD2	TRBV20-1	TRBJ2-1	many	TGCAGTGCTGGGACTAGCGGGAGAGGGGAGCAGTTCTTC	CSAGTSGRGEQFF
TRBD1	TRBV11-2	TRBJ2-6	few	TGTGCCAGCAGCCGGGACAGGTCCTTTCTCTCTGGGGCCAACGTCCTGACTTTC	CASSRDRSFLSGANVLTF
.	TRBV6-6	TRBJ1-3	few	TGTGCCAGTGCGCAGAGCTCTGGAAACACCATATATTTT	CASAQSSGNTIYF
TRBD2	TRBV11-2	TRBJ2-3	few	TGTGCCAGCAGCGTCAGGGGACTAGCGTTCACAGATACGCAGTATTTT	CASSVRGLAFTDTQYF
.	TRBV4-1	TRBJ1-5	many	TGCGCCAGCAGCCAAGAAGTGACAGCGAATCAGCCCCAGCATTTT	CASSQEVTANQPQHF
TRBD1	TRBV29-1	TRBJ2-4	.	TGCAGCGTTGGCCAACAGGGGGACATTCAGTACTTC	CSVGQQGDIQYF
.	TRBV5-1	TRBJ1-1	few	TGCGCCAGCAGCGGACCCCTGAACACTGAAGCTTTCTTT	CASSGPLNTEAFF
.	TRBV20-1	TRBJ2-2	many	TGCAGTGCTCCCAGGACAGACACCGGGGAGCTGTTTTTT	CSAPRTDTGELFF
.	TRBV28	TRBJ2-3	many	TGTGCCAGCAGTTTATGGCAAGTGGATACGCAGTATTTT	CASSLWQVDTQYF
TRBD1	TRBV5-4	TRBJ2-5	many	TGTGCCATTAGACAGGGGGCATCCCAAGAGACCCAGTACTTC	CAIRQGASQETQYF
.	TRBV27	TRBJ2-5	many	TGTGCCAGCAGTTTAAATCCGGGGATAGTCCAAGAGACCCAGTACTTC	CASSLNPGIVQETQYF
.	TRBV30	TRBJ2-6	few	TGTGCCTGGAGTAGGGCGCCGGCCAACGTCCTGACTTTC	CAWSRAPANVLTF
.	TRBV28	TRBJ2-7	many	TGTGCCAGCAGTTCAGGGGAGGTTCCCTACGAGCAGTACTTC	CASSSGEVPYEQYF
TRBD1	TRBV24-1	TRBJ2-3	many	TGTGCCACCAGCGACGGGACAGCTAGCACAGATACGCAGTATTTT	CATSDGTASTDTQYF
.	TRBV12-3/TRBV12-4	TRBJ2-2	.	TGTGCCAGCAGTTTGTGGGGGACGAACACCGGGGAGCTGTTTTTT	CASSLWGTNTGELFF
.	TRBV10-3	TRBJ2-2	few	TGTGCCATCAGTGAGTCGAACCAAGCCGGGGAGCTGTTTTTT	CAISESNQAGELFF
.	TRBV6-5	TRBJ1-1	many	TGTGCCAGCACCGACTCTGGGGGGCGCAGGAACACTGAAGCTTTCTTT	CASTDSGGRRNTEAFF
.	TRBV30	TRBJ1-3	.	TGTGCCTGGAGACCGGAGGGAAACACCATATATTTT	CAWRPEGNTIYF
.	TRBV7-2	TRBJ1-5	many	TGTGCCAGCAGCCAAGGGGCTCAGGGTCAGCCCCAGCATTTT	CASSQGAQGQPQHF
.	TRBV28	TRBJ2-7	many	TGTGCCAGCAGTCTCGTAGGGCGGTTTGGGGGCGAGCAGTACTTC	CASSLVGRFGGEQYF
.	TRBV30	TRBJ2-7	many	TGTGCCTGGAGCCAACCCAACGTCTACGAGCAGTACTTC	CAWSQPNVYEQYF
TRBD1	TRBV6-2/TRBV6-3	TRBJ2-1	many	TGTGCCAGCAGCGACTGGGACAGGGCCCGAAATGAGCAGTTCTTC	CASSDWDRARNEQFF
.	TRBV18	TRBJ1-2	few	TGTGCCAGCTCGCCAGGGTCGACCTATGGCTACACCTTC	CASSPGSTYGYTF
.	TRBV27	TRBJ2-1	many	TGTGCCAGCAGTTTCTGGAGGGCACGAGACGAGCAGTTCTTC	CASSFWRARDEQFF
.	TRBV4-3	TRBJ1-1	many	TGCGCCAGCAGCCAAGATCAGGGGAACACTGAAGCTTTCTTT	CASSQDQGNTEAFF
.	TRBV7-9	TRBJ2-7	many	TGTGCCAGCAGCACCACTTGGGGCAGGGACCTCTACGAGCAGTACTTC	CASSTTWGRDLYEQYF
.	TRBV3-1	TRBJ2-7	few	TGTGCCAGCAGCCAGGCTCTCCGAAAGGTGTACTTC	CASSQALRKVYF
.	TRBV20-1	TRBJ1-1	many	TGCAGTGCCATCGTAAGGGAGACTGAAGCTTTCTTT	CSAIVRETEAFF
TRBD1	TRBV6-5	TRBJ1-1	few	TGTGCCAGCAGTTACTTATCCACGACAGGGAGGACTGAAGCTTTCTTT	CASSYLSTTGRTEAFF
.	TRBV28	TRBJ1-5	few	TGTGCCAGCAGTTTAGATAGATGGGGGGGCGATGACAATCAGCCCCAGCATTTT	CASSLDRWGGDDNQPQHF
.	TRBV19	TRBJ2-7	.	TGTGCCAGAGGGCCTCCGGCCCTTTACGAGCAGTACTTC	CARGPPALYEQYF
.	TRBV25-1	TRBJ2-5	few	TGTGCCAGCAGTGAATGGGGACTCCAAGAGACCCAGTACTTC	CASSEWGLQETQYF
.	TRBV12-3/TRBV12-4	TRBJ2-7	many	TGTGCCAGCAGTTTCACAGGTGGTATTCGGGAGCAGTACTTC	CASSFTGGIREQYF
.	TRBV27	TRBJ2-6	many	TGTGCCAGCAGTTTATCAGGCGGGTGGGGAGGTTACTCTGGGGCCAACGTCCTGACTTTC	CASSLSGGWGGYSGANVLTF
TRBD1	TRBV4-1	TRBJ1-1	few	TGCGCCAGCAGCCAATTCCGGACAGGGAACACTGAAGCTTTCTTT	CASSQFRTGNTEAFF
.	TRBV12-3/TRBV12-4	TRBJ2-1	many	TGTGCCAGCAGCTTAGGTGGGAGCAATGAGCAGTTCTTC	CASSLGGSNEQFF
TRBD2	TRBV28	TRBJ2-1	.	TGTGCCAGCAGTTTATACGGCGGGAGTCTGAATGAGCAGTTCTTC	CASSLYGGSLNEQFF
.	TRBV20-1	TRBJ2-2	many	TGCAGTGCTAGAGATCAGAGCACCGGGGAGCTGTTTTTT	CSARDQSTGELFF
TRBD1	TRBV4-3	TRBJ2-7	many	TGCGCCAGCAGCCAAGGGCAGGGGGTCAACGAGCAGTACTTC	CASSQGQGVNEQYF
TRBD1	TRBV5-1	TRBJ1-3	few	TGCGCCAGCAGCTTCAAAGGGGGCGAAACTGGAAACACCATATATTTT	CASSFKGGETGNTIYF
TRBD1	TRBV3-1	TRBJ1-2	many	TGTGCCAGCAGCCCTACCGGGACAGGAAGGATCGGCTACACCTTC	CASSPTGTGRIGYTF
TRBD1	TRBV12-3/TRBV12-4	TRBJ1-1	.	TGTGCCAGCAGGCTAGGACAGGGCGGCACTGAAGCTTTCTTT	CASRLGQGGTEAFF